The 11 T cell receptor beta chains below were found in one sample sequenced in a study of blood T cell repertoires in COVID-19. Clones were sequenced by immunoSEQ multiplex PCR, and TCRdb holds only the in-frame ones, with some missing. The repertoire holds some 220,000 clones, with approximately 80% as singletons. The specimen sequenced was peripheral blood. These receptors were taken from a woman aged 55-70 years who had recovered from COVID-19.

This clone has ten or more counts. V and J are TRBV10-1 and TRBJ2-2; the D gene is possibly TRBD1 (6 bases). The V end was cut by 6 bases, the J end by 2 bases, with 7 bases between. The V gene's germline CDR1 is WNHNN and CDR2 SYGVQD (reference sequence). CDR3 size: 13 residues. Here the CDR3 DNA reads TGCGCCAGCAGGGACAGTAACACCGGGGAGCTGTTTTTT. Translation: CASRDSNTGELFF.

The chain links TRBV10-2 to TRBJ2-6, with a weak D call TRBD2 (7 bases). Germline loops: CDR1 WSHSY, CDR2 SAAADI. The CDR3 runs to 15 residues. V gave up 6 bases and J gave up 2 bases, with 11 bases separating them. The CDR3 reads CASRGGGAGANVLTF. The CDR3 coding sequence is TGCGCCAGCAGAGGGGGGGGCGCTGGGGCCAACGTCCTGACTTTC.

The rearrangement links TRBV19 to TRBJ2-3, with a weak D call TRBD2 (5 bases). In germline, CDR1 is LNHDA, CDR2 SQIVND (reference sequence). Trimming took off 3 bases at V and 1 base at J, with 14 bases between the two ends. CDR3 length: 16 residues. The CDR3 is CASSIIGGGGTDTQYF. The CDR3 DNA follows: TGTGCCAGTAGTATTATTGGAGGAGGAGGCACAGATACGCAGTATTTT. The entire variable domain, with the rest obtained from reference TRBV19 and TRBJ2-3, is as follows: DGGITQSPKYLFRKEGQNVTLSCEQNLNHDAMYWYRQDPGQGLRLIYYSQIVNDFQKGDIAEGYSVSREKKESFPLTVTSAQKNPTAFYLCASSIIGGGGTDTQYFGPGTRLTVL.

The V and J genes are TRBV5-1 and TRBJ2-3; 7 bases line up with TRBD2. This CDR3 spans 14 amino acids. Germline V CDR1 and CDR2: SGHRS, YFSETQ. Unmatched junction bases numbered 4, after V lost 4 bases and J lost 2 bases. The DNA for the CDR3 is TGCGCCAGCAGCAACCGGGACTACACAGATACGCAGTATTTT. Residues: CASSNRDYTDTQYF.

This clone was detected only once. The chain employs TRBV6-6 and TRBJ1-1; D possibly corresponds to TRBD1 (5 bases). There are 15 residues in the CDR3. V lost 2 bases, J lost 5 bases, and 15 bases lay in between. The germline V gene has CDR1 MNHNY and CDR2 SVGAGI (reference sequence). The CDR3 nucleotides are TGTGCCAGCAGTTACGGGGGGAACCTACGGACTGAAGCTTTCTTT. This gives the protein CASSYGGNLRTEAFF.

Turning to this clone: Other DNA sequences in the sample encode the same CDR3. The chain combines TRBV18 with TRBJ2-1, with TRBD2 identical over 12 bases. The germline CDR1 and CDR2 sequences are KGHSH and LQKENI. The CDR3 sequence is 15 residues long. With 6 bases clipped from V and 2 bases from J, the junction kept 2 bases outside the gene matches. CDR3 DNA sequence: TGTGCCAGCTCCCTAGCGGGGGGGGCCTACAATGAGCAGTTCTTC. This codes for CASSLAGGAYNEQFF.

This clone was observed a single time. The chain uses TRBV5-3 and TRBJ1-2, with D possibly matching TRBD1 (6 bases). TRBV5-3 is an open reading frame whose function is uncertain. The CDR3 runs to 16 residues. Trimming left V 0 bases short and J 5 bases short, with 17 bases between. The CDR3 reads CARSLDNRGQRYGYTF. The CDR3, as DNA: TGTGCCAGAAGCTTGGACAACCGCGGACAGAGATATGGCTACACCTTC.

The CDR3 region has the DNA TGTGCCAGCAGGGGCAAAATCACAGCCGTATACAATGAGCAGTTCTTC. Translated: CASRGKITAVYNEQFF. The chain joins TRBV2 to TRBJ2-1, with D unclear. Germline CDR1 and CDR2: SNHLY and FYNNEI. The CDR3 covers 16 residues. Between the trimmed V and J ends, which lost 6 bases and 4 bases, there was a span of 19 bases.

The J gene is TRBJ1-4, the V gene TRBV19, with 7 bases identical to TRBD1. V dropped 5 bases and J dropped 3; count of bases not matched to a gene: 9. CDR1 LNHDA and CDR2 SQIVND come from the germline V gene (reference sequence). The length of the CDR3 is 16 residues. This chain's CDR3 is CASSEGQKEPNEKLFF. CDR3 bases: TGTGCCAGTAGTGAGGGACAGAAGGAGCCTAATGAAAAACTGTTTTTT. Full variable domain (missing parts from reference TRBV19 and TRBJ1-4): DGGITQSPKYLFRKEGQNVTLSCEQNLNHDAMYWYRQDPGQGLRLIYYSQIVNDFQKGDIAEGYSVSREKKESFPLTVTSAQKNPTAFYLCASSEGQKEPNEKLFFGSGTQLSVL.

The V and J genes are TRBV21-1 and TRBJ2-7; no DNA check was done on the table's D call, TRBD1. TRBV21-1 is a pseudogene segment. This CDR3 is built from 15 residues. The CDR3 here is CASSKEKGQGNEQYF. Written as DNA, the CDR3 is TGTGCCAGCAGCAAAGAGAAGGGACAGGGGAACGAGCAGTACTTC.

The chain is built from TRBV5-5 and TRBJ2-7; 11 bases fit TRBD2. Trimming took 4 bases from V and 2 from J; bases not matched to a gene: 2. The CDR3 is made up of 14 amino acids. Germline V gives CDR1 SGHKS, CDR2 YYEKEE (reference sequence). CDR3: CASSTGLAAYEQYF. The CDR3, as DNA: TGTGCCAGCAGCACGGGACTAGCGGCCTACGAGCAGTACTTC.